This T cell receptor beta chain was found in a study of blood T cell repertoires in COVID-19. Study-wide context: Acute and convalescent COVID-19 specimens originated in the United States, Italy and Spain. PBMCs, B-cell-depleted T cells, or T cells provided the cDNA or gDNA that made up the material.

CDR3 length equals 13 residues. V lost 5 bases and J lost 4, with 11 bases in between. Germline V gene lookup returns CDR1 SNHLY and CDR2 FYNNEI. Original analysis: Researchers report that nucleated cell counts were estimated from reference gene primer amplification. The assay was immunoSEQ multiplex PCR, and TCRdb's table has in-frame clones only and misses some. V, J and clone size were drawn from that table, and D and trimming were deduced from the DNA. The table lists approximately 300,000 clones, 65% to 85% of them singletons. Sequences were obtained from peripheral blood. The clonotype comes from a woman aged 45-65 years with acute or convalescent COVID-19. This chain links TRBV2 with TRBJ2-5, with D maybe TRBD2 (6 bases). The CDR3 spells CASSLEGGETQYF. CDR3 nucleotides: TGTGCCAGCAGTCTAGAGGGAGGAGAGACCCAGTACTTC.